This note documents a single T cell receptor beta chain sequence. Its antigen is not identified. This entry is derived from a study of PD-1 blockade in classical Hodgkin lymphoma. Stated time point: cycle 4 day 1 (C4D1), after less than 7 weeks of nivolumab. Every patient had relapsed following autologous stem cell transplantation, and cohorts differed in brentuximab vedotin exposure. Magnetic negative selection, applied to thawed PBMCs, was used to isolate the CD8+ T cells. This table comes from immunoSEQ multiplex PCR, and its TCRdb copy is limited to in-frame clones, with some not included. Of more than 13,000 clones listed, around 86% are singletons. Findings of the study overall: Healthy donors reportedly exceeded newly diagnosed patients in baseline TCR diversity.

The specimen comprised CD8+ T cells from blood, sampled before the fourth cycle of nivolumab. This TCR came from a human donor with classical Hodgkin lymphoma.

The CDR3 region is CASSQAGGAGGYTF. The CDR3 nucleotides read TGCGCCAGCAGCCAAGCGGGGGGGGCGGGCGGCTACACCTTC. The rearrangement uses TRBV4-1 and TRBJ1-2; D possibly corresponds to TRBD1 (6 bases). This CDR3 is 14 amino acids long. V was clipped by 1 base and J by 8 bases, with 14 bases between them. Germline assignment: CDR1 MGHRA and CDR2 YSYEKL.